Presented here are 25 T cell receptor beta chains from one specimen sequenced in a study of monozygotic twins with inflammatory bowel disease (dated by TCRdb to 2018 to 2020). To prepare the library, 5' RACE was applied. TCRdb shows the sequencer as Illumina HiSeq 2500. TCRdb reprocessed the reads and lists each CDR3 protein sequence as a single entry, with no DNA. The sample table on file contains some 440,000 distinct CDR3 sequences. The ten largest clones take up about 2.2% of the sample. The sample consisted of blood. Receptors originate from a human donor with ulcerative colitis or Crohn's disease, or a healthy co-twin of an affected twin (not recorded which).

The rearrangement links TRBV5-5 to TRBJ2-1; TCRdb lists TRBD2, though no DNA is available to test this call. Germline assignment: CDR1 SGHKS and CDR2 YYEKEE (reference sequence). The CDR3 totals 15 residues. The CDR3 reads CASTLAGMAYNEQFF.

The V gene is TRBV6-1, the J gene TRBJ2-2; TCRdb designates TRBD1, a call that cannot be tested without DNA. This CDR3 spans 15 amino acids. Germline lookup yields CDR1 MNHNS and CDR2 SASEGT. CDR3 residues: CASRGAGQNTGELFF.

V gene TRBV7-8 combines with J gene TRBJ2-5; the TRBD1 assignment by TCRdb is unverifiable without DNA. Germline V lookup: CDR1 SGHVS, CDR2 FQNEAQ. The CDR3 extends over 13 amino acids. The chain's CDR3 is CASSNRRQGTQYF. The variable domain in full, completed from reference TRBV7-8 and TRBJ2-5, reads GAGVSQSPRYKVAKRGQDVALRCDPISGHVSLFWYQQALGQGPEFLTYFQNEAQLDKSGLPSDRFFAERPEGSVSTLKIQRTQQEDSAVYLCASSNRRQGTQYFGPGTRLLVL.

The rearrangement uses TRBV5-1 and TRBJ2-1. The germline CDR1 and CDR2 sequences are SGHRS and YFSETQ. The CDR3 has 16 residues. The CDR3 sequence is CASSSDGHSSYNEQFF.

CDR3 sequence reads: CASSAGTGAGNTIYF. This chain connects TRBV5-4 to TRBJ1-3; with no DNA, the TCRdb D assignment of TRBD1 cannot be verified. This CDR3 region has 15 residues. Germline V CDR1 and CDR2: SGHNT, YYREEE (reference sequence).

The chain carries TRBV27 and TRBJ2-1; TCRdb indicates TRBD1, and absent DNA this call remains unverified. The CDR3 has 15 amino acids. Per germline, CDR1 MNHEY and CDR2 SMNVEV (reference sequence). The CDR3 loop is CASSSTQGGHNEQFF.

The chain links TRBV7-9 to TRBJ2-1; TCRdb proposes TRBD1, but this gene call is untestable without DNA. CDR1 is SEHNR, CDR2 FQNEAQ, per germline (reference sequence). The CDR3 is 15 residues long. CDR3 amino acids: CASSPTDRFYNEQFF.

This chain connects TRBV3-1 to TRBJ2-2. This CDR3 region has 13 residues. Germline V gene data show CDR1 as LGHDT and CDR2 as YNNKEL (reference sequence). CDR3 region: CASSQSLTGELFF.

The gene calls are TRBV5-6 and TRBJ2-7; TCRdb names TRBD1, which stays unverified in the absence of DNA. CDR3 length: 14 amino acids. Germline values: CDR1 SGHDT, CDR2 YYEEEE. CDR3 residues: CASSLGGLTFEQYF. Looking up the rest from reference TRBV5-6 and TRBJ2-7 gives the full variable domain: DAGVTQSPTHLIKTRGQQVTLRCSPKSGHDTVSWYQQALGQGPQFIFQYYEEEERQRGNFPDRFSGHQFPNYSSELNVNALLLGDSALYLCASSLGGLTFEQYFGPGTRLTVT.

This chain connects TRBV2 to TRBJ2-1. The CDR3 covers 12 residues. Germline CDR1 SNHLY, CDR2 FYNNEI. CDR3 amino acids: CASTSPNDEQFF.

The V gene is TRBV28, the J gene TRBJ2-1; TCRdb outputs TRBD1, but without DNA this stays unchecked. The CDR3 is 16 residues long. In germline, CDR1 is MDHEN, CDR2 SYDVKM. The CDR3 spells CASSDPGPSSYNEQFF.

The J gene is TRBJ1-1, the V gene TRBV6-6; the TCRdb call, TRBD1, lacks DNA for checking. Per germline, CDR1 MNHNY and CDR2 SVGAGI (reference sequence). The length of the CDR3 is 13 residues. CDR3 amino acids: CATSPRGYRGAFF.

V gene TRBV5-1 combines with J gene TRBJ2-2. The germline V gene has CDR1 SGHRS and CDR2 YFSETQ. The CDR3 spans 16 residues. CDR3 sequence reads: CASSLYNLANTGELFF.

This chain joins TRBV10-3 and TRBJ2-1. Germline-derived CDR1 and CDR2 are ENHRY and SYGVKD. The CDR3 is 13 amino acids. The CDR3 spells CTISDSIYNEQFF.

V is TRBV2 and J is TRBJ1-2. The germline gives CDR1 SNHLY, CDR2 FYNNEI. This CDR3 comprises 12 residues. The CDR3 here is CASGVENYGYTF. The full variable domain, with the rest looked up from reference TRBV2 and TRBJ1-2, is EPEVTQTPSHQVTQMGQEVILRCVPISNHLYFYWYRQILGQKVEFLVSFYNNEISEKSEIFDDQFSVERPDGSNFTLKIRSTKLEDSAMYFCASGVENYGYTFGSGTRLTVV.

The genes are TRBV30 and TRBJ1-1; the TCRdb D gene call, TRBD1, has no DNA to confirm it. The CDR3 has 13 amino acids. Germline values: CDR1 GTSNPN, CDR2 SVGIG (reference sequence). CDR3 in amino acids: CAWRGGGAGEAFF.

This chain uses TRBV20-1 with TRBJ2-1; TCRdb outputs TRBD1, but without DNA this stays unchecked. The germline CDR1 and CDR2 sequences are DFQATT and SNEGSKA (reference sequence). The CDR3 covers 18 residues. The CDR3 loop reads CSARDQGGDSISYNEQFF.

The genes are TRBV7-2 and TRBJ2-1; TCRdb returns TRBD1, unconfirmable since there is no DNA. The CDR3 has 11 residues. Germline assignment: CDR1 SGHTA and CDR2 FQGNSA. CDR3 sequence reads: CASTLYNEQFF.

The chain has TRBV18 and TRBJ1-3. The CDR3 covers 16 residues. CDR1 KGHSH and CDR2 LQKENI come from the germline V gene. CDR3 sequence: CASSPNRLKTGNTIYF.

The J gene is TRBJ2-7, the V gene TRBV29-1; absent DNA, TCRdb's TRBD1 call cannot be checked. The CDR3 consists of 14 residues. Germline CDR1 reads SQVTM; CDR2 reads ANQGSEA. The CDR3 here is CSVVWDSSPYEQYF.

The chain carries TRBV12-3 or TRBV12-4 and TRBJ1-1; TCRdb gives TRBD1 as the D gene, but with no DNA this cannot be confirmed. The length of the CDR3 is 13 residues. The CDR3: CASFGAGGIEAFF.

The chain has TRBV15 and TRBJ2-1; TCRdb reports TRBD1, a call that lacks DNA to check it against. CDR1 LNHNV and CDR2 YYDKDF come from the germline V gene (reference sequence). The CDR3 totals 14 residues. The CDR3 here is CATSTSDRANEQFF.

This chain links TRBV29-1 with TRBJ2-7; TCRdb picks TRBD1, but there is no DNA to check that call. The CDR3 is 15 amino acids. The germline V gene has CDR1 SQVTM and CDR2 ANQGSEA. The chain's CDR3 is CSVGWVNRGTYEQYF.

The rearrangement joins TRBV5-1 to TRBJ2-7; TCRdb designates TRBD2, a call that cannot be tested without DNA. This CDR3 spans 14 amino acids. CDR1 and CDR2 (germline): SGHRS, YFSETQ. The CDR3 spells CASSLPSGSYEQYF.

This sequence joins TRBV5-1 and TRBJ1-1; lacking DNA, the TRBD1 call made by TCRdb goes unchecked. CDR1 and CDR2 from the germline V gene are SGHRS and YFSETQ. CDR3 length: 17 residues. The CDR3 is CASADLFSTGGAGEAFF.